This T cell receptor (beta chain) was found in a study of CD8+CD57+ T cells in acquired aplastic anemia. In patients chosen for sequencing, flow cytometry had shown CD8+CD57+ cell expansion. The TCR beta profiling, which covered VDJ combination and CDR3 sequence, was carried out using genomic DNA as the template. TCRdb re-analysed the reads in MiXCR, keeping a single row per CDR3 protein. The table has about 180,000 distinct CDR3 sequences, less than 50% seen once. Sequencing used sorted CD4+, CD8+, or CD8+CD57+ T cells (not recorded which) from PBMCs. The receptor's source is a human donor with aplastic anemia.

This CDR3 reads CAWRPATASYEQYF. DNA for the CDR3: TGTGCCTGGAGGCCCGCGACAGCCTCCTACGAGCAGTACTTC. The chain is built from TRBV30 and TRBJ2-7; possible D gene TRBD1, 5 bases. This CDR3 spans 14 amino acids. Per the germline V gene, CDR1 is GTSNPN and CDR2 is SVGIG (reference sequence). The V and J ends lost 3 bases and 0 bases respectively, with 12 bases between them. Supplemented by reference TRBV30 and TRBJ2-7, the full variable domain reads SQTIHQWPATLVQPVGSPLSLECTVEGTSNPNLYWYRQAAGRGLQLLFYSVGIGQISSEVPQNLSASRPQDRQFILSSKKLLLSDSGFYLCAWRPATASYEQYFGPGTRLTVT.